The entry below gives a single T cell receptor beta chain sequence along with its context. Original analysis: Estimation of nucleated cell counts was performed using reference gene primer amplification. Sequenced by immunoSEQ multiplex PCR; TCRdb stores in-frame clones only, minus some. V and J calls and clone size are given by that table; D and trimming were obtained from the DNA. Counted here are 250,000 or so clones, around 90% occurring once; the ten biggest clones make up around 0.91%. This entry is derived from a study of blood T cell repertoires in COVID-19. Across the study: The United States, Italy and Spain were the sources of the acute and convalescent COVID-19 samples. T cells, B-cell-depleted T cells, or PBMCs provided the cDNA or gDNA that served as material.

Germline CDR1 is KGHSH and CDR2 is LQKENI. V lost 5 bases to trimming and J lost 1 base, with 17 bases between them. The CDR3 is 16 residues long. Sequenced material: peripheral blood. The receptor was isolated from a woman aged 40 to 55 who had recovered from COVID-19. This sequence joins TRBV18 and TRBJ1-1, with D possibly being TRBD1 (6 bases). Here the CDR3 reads CASSSQGRLGNTEAFF. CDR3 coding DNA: TGTGCCAGCTCAAGCCAGGGGCGGTTGGGGAACACTGAAGCTTTCTTT. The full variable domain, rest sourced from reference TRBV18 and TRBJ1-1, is NAGVMQNPRHLVRRRGQEARLRCSPMKGHSHVYWYRQLPEEGLKFMVYLQKENIIDESGMPKERFSAEFPKEGPSILRIQQVVRGDSAAYFCASSSQGRLGNTEAFFGQGTRLTVV.